This entry describes one TCR beta chain. The sample is drawn from a study of shared clonotypes between healthy human individuals. There are 16 residues in the CDR3. The germline V gene encodes CDR1 MDHEN and CDR2 SYDVKM. V shed 6 bases and J 5 bases; nucleotides not matched to a gene: 13. The naive CD8 fraction comprised CD45RO-negative cells positively selected for CCR7 and excluded terminally differentiated effector memory CD45RA+ cells. Assay: immunoSEQ multiplex PCR; the TCRdb copy retains only in-frame clones and omits some. The sample contains hundreds of thousands of clones, approximately 96% of which appear only once.

The chain carries TRBV28 and TRBJ2-3; 8 bases fit TRBD2. This clonotype was sampled from a woman under 40 in good health. The specimen sequenced was naive CD8+ T cells sorted from blood. CDR3 sequence (DNA): TGTGCCAGCAGAGCTCCGGGACTAGTGAGCCTAGATACGCAGTATTTT. This translates into CASRAPGLVSLDTQYF.